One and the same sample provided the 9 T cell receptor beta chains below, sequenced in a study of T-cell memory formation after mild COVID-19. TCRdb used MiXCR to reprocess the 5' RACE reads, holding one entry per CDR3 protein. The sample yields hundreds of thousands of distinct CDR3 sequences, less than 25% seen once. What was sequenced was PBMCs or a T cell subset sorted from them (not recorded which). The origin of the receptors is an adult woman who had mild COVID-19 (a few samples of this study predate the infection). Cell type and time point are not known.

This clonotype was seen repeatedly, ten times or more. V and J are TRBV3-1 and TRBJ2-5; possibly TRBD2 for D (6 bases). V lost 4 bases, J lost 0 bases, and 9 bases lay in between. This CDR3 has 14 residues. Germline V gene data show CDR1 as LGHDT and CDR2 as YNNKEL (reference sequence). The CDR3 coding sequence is TGTGCCAGCAGCCCCCGGGACTACCAAGAGACCCAGTACTTC. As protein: CASSPRDYQETQYF.

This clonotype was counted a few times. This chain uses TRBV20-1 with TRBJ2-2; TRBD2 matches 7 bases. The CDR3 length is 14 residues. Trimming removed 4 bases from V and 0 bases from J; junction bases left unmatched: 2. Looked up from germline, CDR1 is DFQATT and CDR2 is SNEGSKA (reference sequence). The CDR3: CSATSGPNTGELFF. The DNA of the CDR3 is TGCAGTGCTACTAGCGGCCCGAACACCGGGGAGCTGTTTTTT.

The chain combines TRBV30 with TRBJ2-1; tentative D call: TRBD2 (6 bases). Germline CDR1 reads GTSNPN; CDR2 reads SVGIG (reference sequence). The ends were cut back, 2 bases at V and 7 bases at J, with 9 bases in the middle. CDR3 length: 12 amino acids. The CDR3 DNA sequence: TGTGCCTGGAGTTGGGCGGGGAATGAGCAGTTCTTC. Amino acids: CAWSWAGNEQFF.

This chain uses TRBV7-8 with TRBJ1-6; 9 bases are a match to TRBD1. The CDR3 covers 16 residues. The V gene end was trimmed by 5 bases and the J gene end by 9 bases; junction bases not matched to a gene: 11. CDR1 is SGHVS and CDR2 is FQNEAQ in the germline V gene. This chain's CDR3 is CASSLGATGGFSPLHF. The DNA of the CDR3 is TGTGCCAGCAGCCTGGGGGCCACAGGGGGCTTTTCACCCCTCCACTTT.

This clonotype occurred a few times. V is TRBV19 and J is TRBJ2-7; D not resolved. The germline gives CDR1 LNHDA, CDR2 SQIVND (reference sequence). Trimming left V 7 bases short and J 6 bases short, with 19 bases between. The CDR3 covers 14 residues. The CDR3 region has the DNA TGTGCCAGTAATTCCCCGGCCTACAGTTTCGAGCAGTACTTC. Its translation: CASNSPAYSFEQYF.

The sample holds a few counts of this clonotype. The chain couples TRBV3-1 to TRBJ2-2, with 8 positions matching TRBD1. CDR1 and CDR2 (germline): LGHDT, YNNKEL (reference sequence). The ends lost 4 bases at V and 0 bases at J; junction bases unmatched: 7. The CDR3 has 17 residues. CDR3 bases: TGTGCCAGCAGCCGAATCCCAGGGGGCGCGAACACCGGGGAGCTGTTTTTT. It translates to CASSRIPGGANTGELFF.

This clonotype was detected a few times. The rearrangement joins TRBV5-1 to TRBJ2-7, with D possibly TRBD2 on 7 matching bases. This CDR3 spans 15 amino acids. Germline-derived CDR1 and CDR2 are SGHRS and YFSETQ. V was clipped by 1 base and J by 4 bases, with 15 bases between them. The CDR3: CASSLLAGANYEQYF. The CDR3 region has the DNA TGCGCCAGCAGCTTGTTGGCGGGGGCCAATTACGAGCAGTACTTC.

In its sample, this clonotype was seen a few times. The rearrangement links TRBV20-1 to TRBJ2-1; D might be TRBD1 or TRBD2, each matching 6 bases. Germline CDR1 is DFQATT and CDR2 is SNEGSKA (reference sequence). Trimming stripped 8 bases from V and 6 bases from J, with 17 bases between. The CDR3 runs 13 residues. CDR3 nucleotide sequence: TGCAGTCTTCGGGGGCCACTCCTCAATGAGCAGTTCTTC. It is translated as CSLRGPLLNEQFF.

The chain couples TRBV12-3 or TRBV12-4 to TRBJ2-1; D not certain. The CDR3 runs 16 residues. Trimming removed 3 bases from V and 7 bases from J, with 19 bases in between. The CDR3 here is CASSLSPRLIRNEQFF. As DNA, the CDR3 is TGTGCCAGCAGTTTGTCGCCGCGTCTGATTCGGAATGAGCAGTTCTTC.